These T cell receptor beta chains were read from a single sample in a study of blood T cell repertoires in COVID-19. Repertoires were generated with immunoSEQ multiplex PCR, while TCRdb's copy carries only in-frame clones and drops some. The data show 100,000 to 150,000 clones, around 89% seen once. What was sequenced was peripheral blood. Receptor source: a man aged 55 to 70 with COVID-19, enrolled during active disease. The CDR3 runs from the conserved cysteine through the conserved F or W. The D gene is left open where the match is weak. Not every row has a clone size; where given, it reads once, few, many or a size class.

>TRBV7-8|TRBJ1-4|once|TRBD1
CASSRGGTGLSEKLFF
TGTGCCAGCAGCAGAGGCGGGACAGGGCTCAGCGAAAAACTGTTTTTT
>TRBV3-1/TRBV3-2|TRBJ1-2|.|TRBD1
CASSPQGVGYGYTF
TGTGCCAGCAGCCCGCAGGGGGTCGGCTATGGCTACACCTTC
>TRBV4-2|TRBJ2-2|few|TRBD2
CASSQDSITNWGGKTGELFF
TGTGCCAGCAGCCAGGACTCCATCACTAACTGGGGGGGAAAAACCGGGGAGCTGTTTTTT
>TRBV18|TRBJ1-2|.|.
CASSPVGAGYGYTF
TGTGCCAGCTCACCAGTGGGCGCAGGCTATGGCTACACCTTC
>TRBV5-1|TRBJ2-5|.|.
CASSPGTTQETQYF
TGCGCCAGCAGCCCCGGGACAACCCAAGAGACCCAGTACTTC
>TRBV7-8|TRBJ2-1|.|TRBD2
CASSLGLAYNEQFF
TGTGCCAGCAGCTTAGGACTAGCGTACAATGAGCAGTTCTTC
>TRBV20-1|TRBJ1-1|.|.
CSASRGGTTEAFF
TGCAGTGCTAGTAGGGGCGGGACGACCGAAGCTTTCTTT
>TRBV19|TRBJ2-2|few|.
CAGRTAGTGELFF
TGTGCCGGTAGGACAGCCGGCACCGGGGAGCTGTTTTTT
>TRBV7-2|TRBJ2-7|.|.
CASSLDPQGHEYF
TGTGCCAGCAGCTTAGACCCCCAGGGACATGAGTACTTC
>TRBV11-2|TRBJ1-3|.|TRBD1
CASSPRGLFGNTIYF
TGTGCCAGCAGCCCCAGGGGGCTGTTTGGAAACACCATATATTTT
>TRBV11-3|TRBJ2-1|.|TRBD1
CASSLGVFGTGRDEQFF
TGTGCCAGCAGCTTAGGAGTATTTGGGACAGGGCGAGATGAGCAGTTCTTC
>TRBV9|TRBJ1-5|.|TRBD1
CASKDWQGATGVQPQHF
TGTGCCAGCAAGGATTGGCAGGGGGCTACAGGCGTTCAGCCCCAGCATTTT
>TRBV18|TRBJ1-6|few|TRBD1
CASSQTGQGGNSPLHF
TGTGCCAGCTCACAAACTGGACAGGGTGGTAATTCACCCCTCCACTTT
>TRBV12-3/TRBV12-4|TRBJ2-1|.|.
CASRADSYNEQFF
TGTGCCAGCAGAGCCGACAGCTACAATGAGCAGTTCTTC
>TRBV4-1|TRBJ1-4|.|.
CASSSDSTNEKLFF
TGCGCCAGCAGCTCGGACAGTACTAATGAAAAACTGTTTTTT
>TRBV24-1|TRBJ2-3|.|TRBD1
CATSDGTADTQYF
TGTGCCACCAGTGATGGGACAGCCGATACGCAGTATTTT
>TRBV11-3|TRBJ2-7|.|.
CASSLGASSYEQYF
TGTGCCAGCAGCTTAGGAGCGAGCTCCTACGAGCAGTACTTC
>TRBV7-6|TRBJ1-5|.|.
CASSPSGNQPQHF
TGTGCCAGCAGCCCCTCCGGGAATCAGCCCCAGCATTTT
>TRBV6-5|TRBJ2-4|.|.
CASSSTGLTIQYF
TGTGCCAGCAGTTCCACAGGTCTAACCATTCAGTACTTC
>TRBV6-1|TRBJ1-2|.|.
CASSEESGGLPYGYTF
TGTGCCAGCAGTGAAGAGTCGGGGGGTCTCCCTTATGGCTACACCTTC
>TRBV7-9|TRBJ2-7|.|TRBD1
CASSYGTVSYEQYF
TGTGCCAGCAGCTACGGGACAGTCTCCTACGAGCAGTACTTC
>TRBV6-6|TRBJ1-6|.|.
CASSRDSGVYSPLHF
TGTGCCAGCAGCCGGGATTCAGGGGTGTATTCACCCCTCCACTTT
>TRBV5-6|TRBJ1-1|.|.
CASSLLLLDTEAFF
TGTGCCAGCAGCCTGCTACTGCTGGACACTGAAGCTTTCTTT
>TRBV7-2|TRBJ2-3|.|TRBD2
CASTPGGITDTQYF
TGTGCCAGCACTCCGGGAGGTATCACAGATACGCAGTATTTT
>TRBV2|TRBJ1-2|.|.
CASTSRGTNYGYTF
TGTGCCAGCACTTCACGGGGGACTAACTATGGCTACACCTTC
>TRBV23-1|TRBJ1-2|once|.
CASSPRDTELTNYGYTF
TGCGCCAGCAGTCCCCGGGACACCGAATTAACTAACTATGGCTACACCTTC
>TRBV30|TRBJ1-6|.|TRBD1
CAWSADRNSPLHF
TGTGCCTGGAGTGCGGACAGGAATTCACCCCTCCACTTT
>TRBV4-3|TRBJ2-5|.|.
CASSQVFEQGGTQYF
TGCGCCAGCAGCCAAGTTTTCGAGCAGGGGGGGACCCAGTACTTC
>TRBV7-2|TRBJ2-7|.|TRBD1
CASSWTTTGSYEQYF
TGTGCCAGCAGTTGGACAACGACAGGGTCCTACGAGCAGTACTTC
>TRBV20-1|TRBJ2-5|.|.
CSASGGSKETQYF
TGCAGTGCTAGTGGCGGCAGTAAAGAGACCCAGTACTTC
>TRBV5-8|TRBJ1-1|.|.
CASSRGLGTEAFF
TGTGCCAGCAGCCGTGGACTTGGCACTGAAGCTTTCTTT
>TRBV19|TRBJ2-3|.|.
CASTIGGANTDTQYF
TGTGCCAGTACCATAGGAGGGGCCAACACAGATACGCAGTATTTT
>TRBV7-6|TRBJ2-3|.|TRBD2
CASSPTSGGTDTQYF
TGTGCCAGCAGCCCGACTAGCGGGGGCACAGATACGCAGTATTTT
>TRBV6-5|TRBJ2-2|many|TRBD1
CASSYSRGQGTGELFF
TGTGCCAGCAGTTACTCGCGCGGACAGGGAACCGGGGAGCTGTTTTTT
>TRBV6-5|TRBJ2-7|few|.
CASSNEGGRGAEQYF
TGTGCCAGCTCCAACGAAGGGGGCAGGGGGGCCGAGCAGTACTTC
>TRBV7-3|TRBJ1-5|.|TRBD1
CASSKNRGQPQHF
TGTGCCAGCAGCAAAAACAGGGGTCAGCCCCAGCATTTT
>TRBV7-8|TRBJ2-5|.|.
CASSLEKGSKVTQYF
TGTGCCAGCAGCTTAGAAAAAGGGAGCAAGGTGACCCAGTACTTC
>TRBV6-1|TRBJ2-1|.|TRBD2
CASSEALAGAYNEQFF
TGTGCCAGCAGTGAAGCGCTGGCGGGAGCTTACAATGAGCAGTTCTTC
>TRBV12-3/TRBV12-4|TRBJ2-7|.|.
CASSLNRDEQYF
TGTGCCAGCAGTTTAAACAGGGACGAGCAGTACTTC
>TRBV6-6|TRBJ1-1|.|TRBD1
CASSWDRANTEAFF
TGTGCCAGCAGTTGGGACAGGGCGAACACTGAAGCTTTCTTT
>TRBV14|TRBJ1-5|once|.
CASSQGRPDGNQPQHF
TGTGCCAGCAGCCAAGGGAGGCCGGATGGCAATCAGCCCCAGCATTTT
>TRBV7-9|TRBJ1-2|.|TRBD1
CASSLEGTGGYGYTF
TGTGCCAGCAGCTTAGAGGGGACAGGGGGGTATGGCTACACCTTC
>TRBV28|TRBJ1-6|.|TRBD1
CASSDLTGRSSPLHF
TGTGCCAGCAGTGATCTGACAGGGCGTTCTTCACCCCTCCACTTT
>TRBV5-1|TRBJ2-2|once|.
CASSPGHLGELFF
TGCGCCAGCAGCCCGGGACATCTCGGGGAGCTGTTTTTT
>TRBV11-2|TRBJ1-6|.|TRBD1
CASSLTGTGRLPLHF
TGTGCCAGCAGCTTGACAGGGACAGGGAGATTGCCCCTCCACTTT
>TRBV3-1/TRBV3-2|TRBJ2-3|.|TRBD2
CASSRAGGRTDTQYF
TGTGCCAGCAGCCGTGCGGGGGGCCGAACAGATACGCAGTATTTT
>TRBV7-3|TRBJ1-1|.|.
CASSLIGDTEAFF
TGTGCCAGCAGCTTAATAGGAGACACTGAAGCTTTCTTT
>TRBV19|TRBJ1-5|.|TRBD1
CASSIGQGSNQPQHF
TGTGCCAGTAGTATTGGACAGGGGAGCAATCAGCCCCAGCATTTT
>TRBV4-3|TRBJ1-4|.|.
CASSQDSATNEKLFF
TGCGCCAGCAGCCAAGATTCAGCAACTAATGAAAAACTGTTTTTT
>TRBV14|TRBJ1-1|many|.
CASSRGSNTEAFF
TGTGCCAGCAGCCGGGGCTCGAACACTGAAGCTTTCTTT
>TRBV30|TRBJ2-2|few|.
CAWSERVAGELFF
TGTGCCTGGAGTGAACGGGTTGCCGGGGAGCTGTTTTTT
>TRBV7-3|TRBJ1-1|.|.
CASSLMGGDPLETEAFF
TGTGCCAGCAGCTTAATGGGGGGGGACCCTCTGGAAACTGAAGCTTTCTTT